A single sample gave rise to the 27 T cell receptor beta chains below, sequenced in a study of blood T cell repertoires in COVID-19. The assay was immunoSEQ multiplex PCR, and TCRdb's table has in-frame clones only and misses some. The table lists under 250,000 clones, about 90% of them singletons. Sample: peripheral blood. These receptors originate from a man in his 60s with COVID-19, enrolled during active disease.

The rearrangement uses TRBV11-2 and TRBJ2-3; 7 bases line up with TRBD1. The CDR3 length is 14 residues. The germline V gene encodes CDR1 SGHAT and CDR2 FQNNGV. V shed 1 base, J shed 5 bases, and the junction held 3 bases outside the gene matches. CDR3 in DNA: TGTGCCAGCAGCTTAGGCAGGGGGATAGATACGCAGTATTTT. This codes for CASSLGRGIDTQYF. Using reference TRBV11-2 and TRBJ2-3 for the parts outside the CDR3, the full variable domain is EAGVAQSPRYKIIEKRQSVAFWCNPISGHATLYWYQQILGQGPKLLIQFQNNGVVDDSQLPKDRFSAERLKGVDSTLKIQPAKLEDSAVYLCASSLGRGIDTQYFGPGTRLTVL.

The gene calls are TRBV4-2 and TRBJ2-5, with 9 bases matching TRBD2. V lost 1 base, J lost 1 base, and 16 bases stayed unmatched. Germline CDR1 and CDR2: LGHNA and YNFKEQ. This CDR3 has 20 amino acids. The DNA of the CDR3 is TGTGCCAGCAGCCAAGTTTCGGGACTAGCCGTAAGGCCCACCCAAGAGACCCAGTACTTC. Protein product: CASSQVSGLAVRPTQETQYF.

Comment on this clone: One end of the junction fails to match germline, which may point to a read error. The V and J genes are TRBV12-3 or TRBV12-4 and TRBJ1-1; D is unresolved. This CDR3 has 12 residues. CDR3 in DNA: TGTGCCAGCAGGCTACCCTCGGGTCAAGCGGGTTTT. Encoded protein: CASRLPSGQAGF.

The chain has TRBV21-1 and TRBJ1-6. TRBV21-1 is a pseudogene. The CDR3 consists of 14 residues. CDR3 amino acids: CASSNGGSRSPLHF. Here the CDR3 DNA reads TGTGCCAGCAGCAACGGGGGGAGTAGGTCACCCCTCCACTTT.

The V and J genes are TRBV4-2 and TRBJ2-2; no definite D call. Germline CDR1 LGHNA, CDR2 YNFKEQ. The V and J ends lost 0 bases and 7 bases respectively, with 12 bases between them. The CDR3 is made up of 15 amino acids. CDR3 protein: CASSQDDSTGGELFF. The CDR3 nucleotides read TGTGCCAGCAGCCAAGATGACTCAACGGGCGGGGAGCTGTTTTTT.

The chain couples TRBV11-3 to TRBJ2-1; tentatively, D is TRBD1 (6 bases). The CDR3 spans 13 residues. Germline V CDR1 and CDR2: SGHNT, YENEEA. V shed 5 bases and J shed 7 bases, with 12 bases lying between them. The CDR3 loop is CASSPNQGNEQFF. The CDR3 region has the DNA TGTGCCAGCAGCCCCAACCAGGGGAATGAGCAGTTCTTC.

The chain couples TRBV19 to TRBJ1-5; 7 nucleotides line up with TRBD1. This CDR3 region has 14 residues. V lost 7 bases, J lost 3 bases, and 6 bases stayed unmatched. Germline CDR1 reads LNHDA; CDR2 reads SQIVND (reference sequence). The CDR3: CASNGDRDNQPQHF. The CDR3 DNA is TGTGCCAGTAATGGCGACAGGGACAATCAGCCCCAGCATTTT. The complete variable domain, with remaining parts taken from reference TRBV19 and TRBJ1-5, reads DGGITQSPKYLFRKEGQNVTLSCEQNLNHDAMYWYRQDPGQGLRLIYYSQIVNDFQKGDIAEGYSVSREKKESFPLTVTSAQKNPTAFYLCASNGDRDNQPQHFGDGTRLSIL.

This sequence joins TRBV6-5 and TRBJ2-1; no clear D. This CDR3 region has 12 residues. The V end was cut by 5 bases, the J end by 8 bases, with 10 bases between. Per the germline V gene, CDR1 is MNHEY and CDR2 is SVGAGI. Here the CDR3 DNA reads TGTGCCAGCAGTCCTGACCAGGATGAGCAGTTCTTC. Its translation is CASSPDQDEQFF.

The V call is TRBV5-1, the J call TRBJ2-2; 10 bases are a match to TRBD1. CDR3 length equals 17 residues. CDR1 and CDR2 (germline): SGHRS, YFSETQ. V trimming: 3 bases; J trimming: 7 bases; junction bases outside the gene matches: 12. DNA for the CDR3: TGCGCCAGCAGCTCCGGTTCGACAGGGGGCGTCGGCGGGGAGCTGTTTTTT. It codes for CASSSGSTGGVGGELFF.

V gene TRBV6-1 combines with J gene TRBJ2-1, with TRBD2 matching over 7 bases. Germline V gives CDR1 MNHNS, CDR2 SASEGT. The trim removed 0 bases at V and 3 bases at J, leaving 14 bases unmatched. The CDR3 extends over 19 amino acids. In DNA form, the CDR3 reads TGTGCCAGCAGTGAAGCGCTTATTAGCGGGCCCCTCTTCTACAATGAGCAGTTCTTC. It encodes CASSEALISGPLFYNEQFF.

The gene calls are TRBV7-3 and TRBJ2-2; no clear D. The length of the CDR3 is 13 residues. The V gene's germline CDR1 is SGHTA and CDR2 FQGTGA. Trimming cost V 5 bases and J 7 bases, with 11 bases left between them. The CDR3 here is CASSPSSIGELFF. The CDR3 coding sequence is TGTGCCAGCAGCCCTTCAAGCATCGGGGAGCTGTTTTTT.

This sequence joins TRBV11-2 and TRBJ2-7, with D perhaps TRBD2 (6 bases). Per germline, CDR1 SGHAT and CDR2 FQNNGV. V was pared by 11 bases and J by 0 bases, with 14 bases between. The CDR3 extends over 13 amino acids. The CDR3 loop reads CAFRGESSYEQYF. CDR3 nucleotides: TGTGCCTTTCGCGGGGAGAGCTCCTACGAGCAGTACTTC.

This clone was counted a single time. The V and J genes are TRBV5-1 and TRBJ2-5; 10 positions match TRBD2. The V gene end was trimmed by 0 bases and the J gene end by 4 bases; junction bases not matched to a gene: 6. Germline CDR1 reads SGHRS; CDR2 reads YFSETQ. The length of the CDR3 is 16 residues. CDR3 in amino acids: CASSLGSGGAPETQYF. The CDR3 coding sequence is TGCGCCAGCAGCTTGGGAAGCGGGGGGGCCCCAGAGACCCAGTACTTC. Full variable domain (missing parts from reference TRBV5-1 and TRBJ2-5): KAGVTQTPRYLIKTRGQQVTLSCSPISGHRSVSWYQQTPGQGLQFLFEYFSETQRNKGNFPGRFSGRQFSNSRSEMNVSTLELGDSALYLCASSLGSGGAPETQYFGPGTRLLVL.

The rearrangement links TRBV28 to TRBJ1-5; no clear D. The CDR3 has 15 residues. V shed 3 bases and J shed 0 bases, with 9 bases lying between them. CDR1 is MDHEN and CDR2 is SYDVKM in the germline V gene. The CDR3 protein is CASSFRETSNQPQHF. CDR3 in DNA: TGTGCCAGCAGTTTTAGGGAGACTAGCAATCAGCCCCAGCATTTT.

V usage is TRBV14 and J usage is TRBJ1-5, with D tentatively TRBD1 (6 bases). Germline V gene sequence: CDR1 SGHDN, CDR2 FVKESK. V was pared by 8 bases and J by 3 bases, with 11 bases between. The CDR3 has 13 residues. The CDR3 nucleotides are TGTGCCAGCGCCACAGGGCCCAATCAGCCCCAGCATTTT. This gives the protein CASATGPNQPQHF.

The chain carries TRBV18 and TRBJ1-3; D not certain. The V gene lost 3 bases and the J gene lost 1 base, with 16 bases spanning the gap. The CDR3 runs 17 residues. Germline lookup yields CDR1 KGHSH and CDR2 LQKENI. The CDR3 here is CASSPLPAETSGNTIYF. CDR3 DNA sequence: TGTGCCAGCTCACCGTTACCAGCCGAGACTTCTGGAAACACCATATATTTT.

The chain has TRBV30 and TRBJ1-1; D is perhaps TRBD1 (6 bases). This CDR3 spans 10 amino acids. Per the germline V gene, CDR1 is GTSNPN and CDR2 is SVGIG (reference sequence). V gave up 7 bases and J gave up 6 bases, with 9 bases separating them. The CDR3 loop is CASGGSEAFF. The CDR3 DNA reads TGTGCCTCGGGGGGCTCTGAAGCTTTCTTT.

The V and J genes are TRBV27 and TRBJ1-6, with D tentatively TRBD1 (5 bases). CDR1 is MNHEY and CDR2 is SMNVEV in the germline V gene (reference sequence). Trimming took off 6 bases at V and 0 bases at J, with 12 bases between the two ends. The CDR3 consists of 16 residues. The CDR3 reads CASRPSTVSYNSPLHF. Written as DNA, the CDR3 is TGTGCCAGCAGACCATCGACAGTCTCCTATAATTCACCCCTCCACTTT.

The CDR3 sequence: CASRSGGVGELFF. In DNA, the CDR3 is TGTGCCAGCAGATCAGGGGGCGTCGGGGAGCTGTTTTTT. The rearrangement links TRBV12-3 or TRBV12-4 to TRBJ2-2; 8 nucleotides align to TRBD1. The CDR3 totals 13 residues. The V gene end was trimmed by 6 bases and the J gene end by 7 bases; junction bases not matched to a gene: 4.

The sample holds a few counts of this clone. CDR3 region: CASSYFNSEAFF. The CDR3 DNA sequence: TGTGCCAGCAGTTATTTCAACTCTGAAGCTTTCTTT. V usage is TRBV6-5 and J usage is TRBJ1-1; D unresolved. Trimming took off 3 bases at V and 6 bases at J, with 8 bases between the two ends. This CDR3 has 12 amino acids. The V gene's germline CDR1 is MNHEY and CDR2 SVGAGI.

This clone showed up many times. V usage is TRBV19 and J usage is TRBJ1-3; weak D call: TRBD1 (5 bases). CDR3 length equals 15 residues. The ends were cut back, 4 bases at V and 3 bases at J, with 13 bases in the middle. Germline V CDR1 and CDR2: LNHDA, SQIVND (reference sequence). In DNA, the CDR3 is TGTGCCAGTAGTAGCCGGAGGAGGGGTGGAAACACCATATATTTT. Protein: CASSSRRRGGNTIYF.

The CDR3 nucleotides are TGCGCCAGCAGTGAGGGACAGGGCTACGAGCAGTACTTC. Its protein is CASSEGQGYEQYF. The V gene is TRBV10-1, the J gene TRBJ2-7; 8 positions agree with TRBD1. Per the germline V gene, CDR1 is WNHNN and CDR2 is SYGVQD (reference sequence). Unmatched junction bases numbered 0, after V lost 2 bases and J lost 3 bases. This CDR3 is built from 13 residues.

V is TRBV3-1 (or the pseudogene TRBV3-2) and J is TRBJ1-1; D is undetermined. Trimming took 5 bases from V and 11 from J, leaving 18 bases between them. Germline CDR1 LGHDT, CDR2 YNNKEL (reference sequence). The CDR3 length is 13 residues. Here the CDR3 DNA reads TGTGCCAGCAGCTCAACAGAAAGCACGGCGGCTTTCTTT. Translated, it gives CASSSTESTAAFF.

V usage is TRBV4-1 and J usage is TRBJ1-1; D may be TRBD1 (5 bases). The germline gives CDR1 MGHRA, CDR2 YSYEKL. The CDR3 consists of 15 residues. The germline V and J ends were trimmed by 0 bases and 6 bases, with 14 bases remaining between them. The CDR3 coding sequence is TGCGCCAGCAGCCAAGAGGTCGGGACTCGAGCTGAAGCTTTCTTT. Translation gives CASSQEVGTRAEAFF.

V usage is TRBV6-4 and J usage is TRBJ1-2, with TRBD1 matching over 7 bases. There are 14 residues in the CDR3. CDR1 and CDR2 from the germline V gene are MRHNA and SNTAGT. With V trimmed by 5 bases and J by 4 bases, 7 bases remained unmatched. The chain's CDR3 is CASSRGQTTYGYTF. The CDR3 DNA reads TGTGCCAGCAGTAGGGGACAGACAACCTATGGCTACACCTTC.

V and J are TRBV19 and TRBJ1-5; D is uncertain. This CDR3 has 12 residues. Trimming pared 6 bases from V and 6 bases from J, leaving 9 bases between. The V gene's germline CDR1 is LNHDA and CDR2 SQIVND (reference sequence). This CDR3 reads CASSQQVQPQHF. DNA for the CDR3: TGTGCCAGTAGCCAGCAGGTTCAGCCCCAGCATTTT.

The chain recombines TRBV6-5 with TRBJ1-3, with unresolved D. This CDR3 is built from 15 residues. The V end was cut by 0 bases, the J end by 0 bases, with 6 bases between. Germline CDR1 and CDR2: MNHEY and SVGAGI. In DNA form, the CDR3 reads TGTGCCAGCAGTTACTCGCCTATCTCTGGAAACACCATATATTTT. This encodes CASSYSPISGNTIYF.